Listed below are T cell receptor beta chains from one sample, sequenced in a study of molecular identifiers for immune sequencing clone quantification. TCRdb fed the PCR reads into MiXCR, producing one record per CDR3 protein. Among over 300,000 distinct CDR3 sequences listed, roughly 23% were seen once. Material: naive CD8+ T cells from blood, with Jurkat cell RNA spiked in. These TCRs come from a human donor in good health. Some libraries in this study had Jurkat cell RNA spiked in. Each CDR3 is given with its conserved first and last residue. D genes are given only for firm matches. Some rows mark clone size as missing; the rest say once, few, many or name a class of expanded clone.

V gene,clone size,D gene,J gene,CDR3 DNA,CDR3 protein
TRBV11-2,few,-,TRBJ2-3,TGTGCCAGCAGCTTAGCCCGGTCGAGCACAGATACGCAGTATTTT,CASSLARSSTDTQYF
TRBV20-1,few,TRBD2,TRBJ2-5,TGCAGTGCTAGAGTGCTAGCGGGAGGTTTAGAGACCCAGTACTTC,CSARVLAGGLETQYF
TRBV27,-,-,TRBJ1-1,TGTGCCAGCAGTTTACACCCCACAGACACTGAAGCTTTCTTT,CASSLHPTDTEAFF
TRBV7-2,many,-,TRBJ2-3,TGTGCCAGCAGCCCGCGACTGTTCTCAAGCACAGATACGCAGTATTTT,CASSPRLFSSTDTQYF
TRBV2,few,-,TRBJ1-1,TGTGCCACCCTAACAGCGAACACTGAAGCTTTCTTT,CATLTANTEAFF
TRBV10-3,-,-,TRBJ2-7,TGTGCCATCAGTGAGAACCGGGACACCTCCTACGAGCAGTACTTC,CAISENRDTSYEQYF
TRBV4-1,few,-,TRBJ1-1,TGCGCCAGCAGCCAAGATATGGGGACGAACACTGAAGCTTTCTTT,CASSQDMGTNTEAFF
TRBV9,few,-,TRBJ2-3,TGTGCCAGCAGCGTATCTGGAAGCGACAGCACAGATACGCAGTATTTT,CASSVSGSDSTDTQYF
TRBV5-4,many,-,TRBJ1-1,TGTGCCAGCAGCACGGGAAACACTGAAGCTTTCTTT,CASSTGNTEAFF
TRBV24-1,many,TRBD2,TRBJ2-1,TGTGCCACCAACCAAGCGGGATATGGTGAGCAGTTCTTC,CATNQAGYGEQFF
TRBV18,few,TRBD2,TRBJ2-3,TGTGCCAGCTCACCACCGTTCCTAGCGGGAGAAGATACGCAGTATTTT,CASSPPFLAGEDTQYF
TRBV4-1,-,TRBD1,TRBJ1-1,TGCGCCAGCAGCCAAGTAGGGTCCAGACAGGGTACGAACACTGAAGCTTTCTTT,CASSQVGSRQGTNTEAFF
TRBV6-5,few,TRBD1,TRBJ2-7,TGTGCCAGCAGTGAATCCCCACGGACAGGAACCTACGAGCAGTACTTC,CASSESPRTGTYEQYF
TRBV10-2,few,-,TRBJ2-1,TGCGCCAGCAGCATTACTAGTTACAATGAGCAGTTCTTC,CASSITSYNEQFF
TRBV6-2/TRBV6-3,-,-,TRBJ1-1,TGTACCAGCAGACGGAACCCTGGGACTGAAGCTTTCTTT,CTSRRNPGTEAFF
TRBV20-1,few,-,TRBJ1-5,TGCAGTGCTAGAGATTGGCCAGCGGCTGATGTCAATCAGCCCCAGCATTTT,CSARDWPAADVNQPQHF
TRBV28,few,-,TRBJ2-7,TGTGCCAGCACCAACTCTTATGGACGACTAGGGTACGAGCAGTACTTC,CASTNSYGRLGYEQYF
TRBV6-6,-,TRBD2,TRBJ2-2,TGTGCCAGCAGTTACTTGCAGCTAGCGGGAGGACCGAACACCGGGGAGCTGTTTTTT,CASSYLQLAGGPNTGELFF
TRBV5-4,-,TRBD1,TRBJ1-2,TGTGCCAGCAGCGGGGATGACAGGGGCCCCTATGGCTACACCTTC,CASSGDDRGPYGYTF
TRBV19,-,TRBD1,TRBJ1-2,TGTGCCAGTAGTTCCCCGGACAGGATCCACTATGGCTACACCTTC,CASSSPDRIHYGYTF